These 21 T cell receptor beta chains were all obtained from the same sample, sequenced in a study of T cell responses to AZD1222 COVID-19 vaccine. Assay: immunoSEQ multiplex PCR; the TCRdb copy retains only in-frame clones and omits some. The sample shows around 140,000 clones, 85% to 95% of them seen only once. The sample consisted of peripheral blood, taken after recovery from COVID-19. Receptor source: an adult who had recovered from COVID-19.

The chain is built from TRBV10-3 and TRBJ1-5; D is undetermined. Trimming removed 3 bases from V and 4 bases from J, with 7 bases in between. This CDR3 region has 13 residues. Per germline, CDR1 ENHRY and CDR2 SYGVKD. As DNA, the CDR3 is TGTGCCATCAGTGAAGCAGGTAATCAGCCCCAGCATTTT. This gives the protein CAISEAGNQPQHF.

The genes are TRBV5-1 and TRBJ2-7, with no clear D. The CDR3 covers 16 residues. CDR1 and CDR2 from the germline V gene are SGHRS and YFSETQ. V was trimmed by 4 bases and J by 5 bases, leaving 22 bases between them. The CDR3 region is CASSPNLRVFHHEQYF. As DNA, the CDR3 is TGCGCCAGCAGCCCAAATTTAAGGGTCTTCCACCACGAGCAGTACTTC.

V usage is TRBV6-6 and J usage is TRBJ1-4, with TRBD1 as a possible D gene (6 bases). The V and J ends lost 8 bases and 8 bases respectively, with 15 bases between them. The germline gives CDR1 MNHNY, CDR2 SVGAGI (reference sequence). The CDR3 is 13 residues long. The CDR3 spells CASLSQGREKLFF. The CDR3 DNA reads as TGTGCCAGCTTAAGTCAGGGGAGGGAAAAACTGTTTTTT.

This clone was counted once. J is TRBJ1-6 and V is TRBV4-2, with D uncertain. Germline CDR1 reads LGHNA; CDR2 reads YNFKEQ. V lost 3 bases and J lost 9, with 9 bases in between. The CDR3 is 13 amino acids. The CDR3 nucleotides are TGTGCCAGCAGCCAGGGTTGGGGTTCACCCCTCCACTTT. Protein product: CASSQGWGSPLHF.

This rearrangement joins TRBV3-1 (or the pseudogene TRBV3-2) to TRBJ1-6; maybe TRBD1 (6 bases). Germline V gene sequence: CDR1 LGHDT, CDR2 YNNKEL (reference sequence). The CDR3 loop spans 14 amino acids. The germline V and J ends were trimmed by 3 bases and 10 bases, with 13 bases remaining between them. The CDR3 is CASSHRTAVSPLHF. CDR3 sequence (DNA): TGTGCCAGCAGCCATAGGACAGCCGTCTCACCCCTCCACTTT.

The chain carries TRBV7-3 and TRBJ2-1, with 9 bases that match TRBD1. The V gene end was trimmed by 5 bases and the J gene end by 7 bases; junction bases not matched to a gene: 6. There are 14 residues in the CDR3. Germline V gives CDR1 SGHTA, CDR2 FQGTGA. DNA for the CDR3: TGTGCCAGCAGCACTGGGACAGGGCTGAATGAGCAGTTCTTC. Amino acids: CASSTGTGLNEQFF.

Turning to this clone: The sample holds other DNA sequences that translate to the same CDR3. This rearrangement joins TRBV5-1 to TRBJ2-2; D is unresolved. V was shortened by 0 bases and J by 0 bases, with 6 bases between the two germline ends. This CDR3 spans 15 amino acids. Germline assignment: CDR1 SGHRS and CDR2 YFSETQ. The CDR3 is CASSLGTTNTGELFF. CDR3 coding DNA: TGCGCCAGCAGCTTGGGGACCACGAACACCGGGGAGCTGTTTTTT.

The rearrangement links TRBV6-4 to TRBJ2-6; D not resolved. The V end was cut by 8 bases, the J end by 2 bases, with 10 bases between. Germline V gene data show CDR1 as MRHNA and CDR2 as SNTAGT. This CDR3 is 14 amino acids long. Here the CDR3 reads CASGELAGANVLTF. The CDR3 DNA sequence: TGTGCCAGCGGCGAGCTGGCTGGGGCCAACGTCCTGACTTTC.

The chain links TRBV30 to TRBJ2-1, with 9 bases that match TRBD2. The CDR3 loop spans 12 amino acids. Trimming removed 7 bases from V and 10 bases from J; junction bases left unmatched: 8. Per the germline V gene, CDR1 is GTSNPN and CDR2 is SVGIG (reference sequence). This chain's CDR3 is CAFCGGDPEQFF. In DNA, the CDR3 is TGTGCCTTCTGCGGGGGGGACCCAGAGCAGTTCTTC.

The chain is built from TRBV6-4 and TRBJ2-7; no reliable D call. V lost 0 bases, J lost 1 base, and 16 bases lay in between. The CDR3 sequence is 17 residues long. The V gene's germline CDR1 is MRHNA and CDR2 SNTAGT. CDR3 in amino acids: CASSDSRRRSLSYEQYF. The CDR3 coding sequence is TGTGCCAGCAGTGACTCGAGACGACGATCGCTTTCCTACGAGCAGTACTTC.

The rearrangement links TRBV28 to TRBJ2-1; D remains ambiguous. Germline CDR1 and CDR2: MDHEN and SYDVKM. The ends were cut back, 7 bases at V and 2 bases at J, with 6 bases in the middle. CDR3 length: 12 residues. The chain's CDR3 is CASKGTYNEQFF. The CDR3 bases are TGTGCCAGCAAGGGCACCTACAATGAGCAGTTCTTC.

The chain recombines TRBV5-1 with TRBJ1-4, with D possibly matching TRBD1 (5 bases). This CDR3 region has 16 residues. Trimming took 3 bases from V and 0 from J, leaving 12 bases between them. The germline CDR1 and CDR2 sequences are SGHRS and YFSETQ. CDR3 residues: CASSWGDGATNEKLFF. CDR3 DNA sequence: TGCGCCAGCAGCTGGGGGGACGGTGCAACTAATGAAAAACTGTTTTTT.

The chain joins TRBV19 to TRBJ2-7, with D perhaps matching TRBD1 (6 bases). V gave up 6 bases and J gave up 0 bases, with 12 bases separating them. CDR1 LNHDA and CDR2 SQIVND come from the germline V gene (reference sequence). This CDR3 has 14 amino acids. CDR3 nucleotides: TGTGCCAGTAGCCGGGACACGGACTCCTACGAGCAGTACTTC. It is translated as CASSRDTDSYEQYF.

The gene calls are TRBV7-8 and TRBJ2-1; TRBD2 is a possible D gene (6 bases). Trimming took 4 bases from V and 5 from J, leaving 15 bases between them. CDR1 SGHVS and CDR2 FQNEAQ come from the germline V gene. The CDR3 has 15 amino acids. This CDR3 reads CASSWRAFLDNEQFF. The CDR3 region has the DNA TGTGCCAGCAGCTGGAGGGCCTTCCTAGACAATGAGCAGTTCTTC.

The rearrangement joins TRBV10-2 to TRBJ2-1, with TRBD2 matching over 10 bases. There are 15 residues in the CDR3. The junction had 2 bases not matched to a gene; V was cut back by 5 bases and J by 1 base. CDR1 is WSHSY, CDR2 SAAADI, per germline. CDR3 bases: TGCGCCAGCAGTCAGACTAGCGGGTCCTACAATGAGCAGTTCTTC. Protein product: CASSQTSGSYNEQFF.

This clone was seen a single time. The chain carries TRBV28 and TRBJ1-4, with a possible D match to TRBD1 (5 bases). The germline V gene encodes CDR1 MDHEN and CDR2 SYDVKM. The CDR3 runs 16 residues. With 6 bases removed from V and 8 bases from J, the gap between germline ends came to 22 bases. The CDR3 sequence is CASSSGGSGRNEKLFF. In nucleotides, the CDR3 is TGTGCCAGCAGCTCCGGGGGTTCGGGACGTAACGAAAAACTGTTTTTT.

This chain connects TRBV28 to TRBJ2-7, with 8 bases identical to TRBD1. Germline values: CDR1 MDHEN, CDR2 SYDVKM. The V segment lost 8 bases and the J segment 5 bases; nucleotides outside the gene matches: 14. The CDR3 has 15 residues. DNA of the CDR3: TGTGCCAGCCGCAGTATCCCGCAGGGGGCCCACGAGCAGTACTTC. Translated, it gives CASRSIPQGAHEQYF.

The CDR3 sequence is CASSLNYRVPSYEQYF. CDR3 in DNA: TGTGCCAGCAGCCTAAACTACAGGGTGCCCTCCTACGAGCAGTACTTC. V and J are TRBV3-1 (or the pseudogene TRBV3-2) and TRBJ2-7; tentatively, D is TRBD1 (6 bases). This CDR3 comprises 16 residues. Germline V gene sequence: CDR1 LGHDT, CDR2 YNNKEL (reference sequence). V was shortened by 4 bases and J by 0 bases, with 16 bases between the two germline ends.

V usage is TRBV6-2 or TRBV6-3 and J usage is TRBJ1-2; D is undetermined. V was clipped by 1 base and J by 5 bases, with 5 bases between them. This CDR3 spans 12 amino acids. Germline-derived CDR1 and CDR2 are MNHEY and SVGEGT. CDR3 coding DNA: TGTGCCAGCAGTTACTTCCTGTATGGCTACACCTTC. Translating it yields CASSYFLYGYTF.

This chain links TRBV19 with TRBJ2-2; the match to TRBD2 covers 7 bases. This CDR3 contains 16 residues. Per germline, CDR1 LNHDA and CDR2 SQIVND (reference sequence). Losses at the gene ends were 4 bases for V and 3 bases for J; bases not matched to a gene: 8. The CDR3 sequence: CASSRTRSPHTGELFF. In DNA, the CDR3 is TGTGCCAGTAGTAGGACTAGATCACCCCACACCGGGGAGCTGTTTTTT.

The genes are TRBV29-1 and TRBJ1-1; D remains unclear. This CDR3 comprises 13 residues. V lost 3 bases and J 1 base, leaving 9 bases between the germline ends. The germline V gene has CDR1 SQVTM and CDR2 ANQGSEA. This CDR3 is CSVDGIPNTEAFF. The CDR3 coding sequence is TGCAGCGTTGATGGGATTCCGAACACTGAAGCTTTCTTT.